Sequencing of this T cell receptor beta chain was carried out in a study of response to subunit inactivated influenza vaccine. Study-wide results and caveats: With each seasonal influenza vaccination, the authors suggested, few new T cells are recruited.

TCRdb reanalysed the RT-PCR reads using MiXCR and keeps one entry per CDR3 protein. The sample consists of fewer than 750,000 distinct CDR3 sequences, roughly 15% of them appearing once. The CDR3 sequence is 18 residues long. Germline CDR1 and CDR2: KGHDR and SFDVKD. Trimming removed 3 bases at V and 4 bases at J, with 21 bases between. Remarks on this clonotype: Its antigen is as yet unknown.

This specimen consisted of PBMCs from blood, obtained less than 13 days after vaccination. The source is a man between 45 and 60 years old who received an inactivated influenza vaccine. The chain recombines TRBV24-1 with TRBJ2-1; D is possibly TRBD1 or TRBD2 (6 bases each). CDR3 protein: CATSDPGPSRGGYNEQFF. CDR3 DNA sequence: TGTGCCACCAGTGATCCGGGCCCTTCCAGAGGGGGGTACAATGAGCAGTTCTTC.